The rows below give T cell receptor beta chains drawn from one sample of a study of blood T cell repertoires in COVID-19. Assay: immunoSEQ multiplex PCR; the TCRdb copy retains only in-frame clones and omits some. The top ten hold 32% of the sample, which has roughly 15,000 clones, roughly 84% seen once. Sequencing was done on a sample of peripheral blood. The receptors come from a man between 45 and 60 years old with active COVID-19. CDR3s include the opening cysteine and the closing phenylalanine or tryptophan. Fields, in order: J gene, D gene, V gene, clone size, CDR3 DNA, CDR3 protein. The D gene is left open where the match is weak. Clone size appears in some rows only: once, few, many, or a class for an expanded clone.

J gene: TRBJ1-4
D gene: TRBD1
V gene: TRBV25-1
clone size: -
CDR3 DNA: TGTGCCAGCAGTGATTCCGGGACAGGGGTCGAAAAACTGTTTTTT
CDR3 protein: CASSDSGTGVEKLFF

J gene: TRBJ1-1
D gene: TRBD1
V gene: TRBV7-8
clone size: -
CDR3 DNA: TGTGCCAGCAGCTTAGCTCTCACAGGGGGTGAGGTAAAGACTGAAGCTTTCTTT
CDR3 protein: CASSLALTGGEVKTEAFF

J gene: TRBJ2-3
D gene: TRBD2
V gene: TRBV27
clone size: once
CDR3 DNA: TGTGCCAGCAGTTCCAGCCCTCCGGGGGGGCTCACAGATACGCAGTATTTT
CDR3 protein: CASSSSPPGGLTDTQYF

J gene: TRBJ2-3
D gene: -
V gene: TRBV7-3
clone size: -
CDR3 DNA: TGTGCCAACACGGTTTGGGGGACTAGCACAGATACGCAGTATTTT
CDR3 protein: CANTVWGTSTDTQYF

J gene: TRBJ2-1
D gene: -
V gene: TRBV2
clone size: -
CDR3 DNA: TGTGCCAGCAGTAGACAGGTAAATGAGCAGTTCTTC
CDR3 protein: CASSRQVNEQFF

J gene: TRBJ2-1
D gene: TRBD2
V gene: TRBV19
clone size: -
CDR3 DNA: TGTGCCAGTAGCTTGGGACTAGCGGGAGGGCCTGGCAATGAGCAGTTCTTC
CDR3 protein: CASSLGLAGGPGNEQFF

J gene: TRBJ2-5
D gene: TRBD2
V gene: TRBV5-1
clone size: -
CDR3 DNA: TGCGCCAGCACTAGCGGCAGTGTCCAAGAGACCCAGTACTTC
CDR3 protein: CASTSGSVQETQYF

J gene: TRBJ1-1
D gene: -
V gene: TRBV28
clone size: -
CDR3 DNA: TGTGCCAGCAGTTTATTGGAGGGGCTTTACACTGAAGCTTTCTTT
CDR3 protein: CASSLLEGLYTEAFF

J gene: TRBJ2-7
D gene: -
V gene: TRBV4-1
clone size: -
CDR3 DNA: TGCGCCAGCAGCCCGCGGGACAGATCATCCTACGAGCAGTACTTC
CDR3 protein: CASSPRDRSSYEQYF

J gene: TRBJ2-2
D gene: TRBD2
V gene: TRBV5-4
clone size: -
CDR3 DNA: TGTGCCAGCAGCACCGGACTAGCGGAGCACACCGGGGAGCTGTTTTTT
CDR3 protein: CASSTGLAEHTGELFF